Listed below are T cell receptor beta chains from one sample, sequenced in a study of blood T cells in healthy people across ages. TCRdb used MiXCR to reprocess the 5' RACE reads, holding one entry per CDR3 protein. The table includes 1.4 million or so distinct CDR3 sequences, less than 45% detected once. The sample consisted of blood. All receptors come from a woman aged 18 to 35 in good health. The CDR3 runs from the conserved cysteine through the conserved F or W. A D gene is named only where the DNA matches it firmly. Some rows have no size entry. The others give once, few or many, or a class for an expanded clone.

j_call,clone_size,v_call,d_call,cdr3_aa,cdr3_nt
TRBJ1-2,NA,TRBV5-1,NA,CASSWRDKFNYGYTF,TGCGCCAGCAGCTGGCGGGACAAATTTAACTATGGCTACACCTTC
TRBJ1-2,NA,TRBV15,NA,CATSRDRVGGYTF,TGTGCCACCAGCAGAGATCGGGTGGGAGGCTACACCTTC
TRBJ2-3,NA,TRBV7-9,TRBD2,CASSLWTSGRTDTQYF,TGTGCCAGCAGCCTTTGGACTAGCGGGAGAACAGATACGCAGTATTTT
TRBJ2-1,many,TRBV29-1,TRBD1,CSVADRSVYNEQFF,TGCAGCGTCGCGGACAGGTCCGTTTACAATGAGCAGTTCTTC
TRBJ1-2,NA,TRBV7-2,NA,CTSTPDRLHNYGYTF,TGTACCAGCACACCCGACAGACTTCATAACTATGGCTACACCTTC
TRBJ2-3,NA,TRBV6-5,TRBD1,CASSPQPQGEGTQYF,TGTGCCAGCAGTCCGCAACCTCAGGGGGAAGGTACGCAGTATTTT
TRBJ2-1,few,TRBV18,NA,CASSPSGTDYNEQFF,TGTGCCAGCTCACCCTCCGGGACGGATTACAATGAGCAGTTCTTC
TRBJ2-5,NA,TRBV29-1,NA,CSVGFRDSQETQYF,TGCAGCGTTGGGTTTCGGGATTCCCAAGAGACCCAGTACTTC
TRBJ1-2,few,TRBV12-3/TRBV12-4,NA,CASSRPRAAYGYTF,TGTGCCAGCAGCCGCCCCAGGGCAGCCTATGGCTACACCTTC
TRBJ1-2,NA,TRBV3-1,TRBD1,CASRYGQGGYGYTF,TGTGCCAGCAGATACGGACAGGGAGGTTATGGCTACACCTTC
TRBJ1-4,NA,TRBV7-9,NA,CASSPAGTQNEKLFF,TGTGCCAGCAGCCCAGCGGGGACACAGAATGAAAAACTGTTTTTT
TRBJ2-1,NA,TRBV6-1,NA,CASTSLVNEQFF,TGTGCCAGCACGTCACTAGTAAATGAGCAGTTCTTC
TRBJ2-7,few,TRBV29-1,NA,CSVEDLSRYEQYF,TGCAGCGTTGAAGATCTTAGCCGCTACGAGCAGTACTTC
TRBJ2-7,NA,TRBV4-1,NA,CASSLTLGQAYEQYF,TGCGCCAGCAGCCTGACCCTTGGACAAGCCTACGAGCAGTACTTC
TRBJ1-2,NA,TRBV14,NA,CTSSQFFYGYTF,TGTACCAGCAGCCAGTTTTTCTATGGCTACACCTTC
TRBJ1-5,NA,TRBV12-3/TRBV12-4,NA,CASSSGGAVQPQHF,TGTGCCAGCAGTTCCGGGGGCGCGGTTCAGCCCCAGCATTTT
TRBJ1-2,NA,TRBV14,NA,CASSQAQVDGYTF,TGTGCCAGCAGCCAAGCACAGGTAGATGGCTACACCTTC
TRBJ2-3,NA,TRBV2,NA,CASSELRNPSTDTQYF,TGTGCCAGCAGTGAATTGCGGAACCCTAGCACAGATACGCAGTATTTT
TRBJ1-5,NA,TRBV9,NA,CASSVAPDTYQPQHF,TGTGCCAGCAGCGTAGCCCCAGATACTTATCAGCCCCAGCATTTT
TRBJ2-3,NA,TRBV11-1,NA,CASSLGINRESDTQYF,TGTGCCAGCAGCTTAGGAATCAACAGGGAGTCAGATACGCAGTATTTT
TRBJ2-1,few,TRBV2,NA,CASNGWRDQSYNEQFF,TGTGCCAGCAACGGCTGGAGGGATCAATCCTACAATGAGCAGTTCTTC
TRBJ2-5,few,TRBV5-5,TRBD1,CASRIVGQQETQYF,TGTGCCAGCAGGATTGTGGGACAGCAAGAGACCCAGTACTTC
TRBJ2-1,few,TRBV7-6,TRBD1,CASSMTGFPKGEQFF,TGTGCCAGCAGCATGACAGGGTTCCCCAAGGGTGAGCAGTTCTTC
TRBJ1-2,few,TRBV29-1,NA,CSVAGFYGYTF,TGCAGCGTTGCCGGATTCTATGGCTACACCTTC
TRBJ2-1,few,TRBV20-1,NA,CSASLLRQGGDEQFF,TGCAGTGCTAGCCTCCTGAGACAGGGAGGCGATGAGCAGTTCTTC
TRBJ2-1,few,TRBV15,TRBD2,CATSRLAGVPSSYNEQFF,TGTGCCACCAGCAGACTAGCGGGAGTCCCCAGCTCCTACAATGAGCAGTTCTTC
TRBJ2-1,few,TRBV28,TRBD2,CASSLWGGGSGISYNEQFF,TGTGCCAGCAGTTTATGGGGAGGGGGTAGCGGGATTTCCTACAATGAGCAGTTCTTC
TRBJ2-1,few,TRBV7-9,TRBD2,CASSPSGSSHNEQFF,TGTGCCAGCAGTCCTAGCGGGAGCTCCCACAATGAGCAGTTCTTC
TRBJ2-3,NA,TRBV13,NA,CASSLGGTRDRSTDTQYF,TGTGCCAGCAGCTTAGGTGGGACACGGGACCGGAGCACAGATACGCAGTATTTT
TRBJ1-2,few,TRBV4-3,NA,CASSQVQGFSGGYTF,TGCGCCAGCAGCCAAGTCCAGGGGTTTTCGGGTGGCTACACCTTC
TRBJ2-1,few,TRBV29-1,TRBD2,CSVESLARNEQFF,TGCAGCGTTGAGTCACTAGCGAGAAATGAGCAGTTCTTC
TRBJ2-3,few,TRBV7-6,NA,CASSPVPSGTQYF,TGTGCCAGCAGCCCGGTCCCGTCCGGTACGCAGTATTTT
TRBJ1-1,few,TRBV7-9,TRBD1,CASSLAVGTGHTEAFF,TGTGCCAGCAGCTTAGCGGTCGGGACAGGCCACACTGAAGCTTTCTTT
TRBJ2-1,NA,TRBV12-3/TRBV12-4,NA,CASSQYRRETQFF,TGTGCCAGCAGTCAATACAGACGGGAGACCCAGTTCTTC
TRBJ2-3,NA,TRBV12-3/TRBV12-4,NA,CASSCHGDWADTQYF,TGTGCCAGCAGTTGCCATGGGGATTGGGCAGATACGCAGTATTTT
TRBJ1-6,few,TRBV10-3,TRBD1,CAISELQGSSYNSPLHF,TGTGCCATCAGTGAGTTACAGGGGAGCTCCTATAATTCACCCCTCCACTTT
TRBJ1-4,NA,TRBV5-1,NA,CASSPASYPNEKLFF,TGCGCCAGCAGCCCCGCCAGCTATCCTAATGAAAAACTGTTTTTT
TRBJ1-4,NA,TRBV9,NA,CASSVGVTSNEELFF,TGTGCCAGCAGCGTAGGGGTGACATCTAATGAGGAACTGTTTTTT
TRBJ1-1,NA,TRBV7-9,NA,CASSDRRNTEAFF,TGTGCCAGCAGCGACCGACGGAACACTGAAGCTTTCTTT
TRBJ1-2,NA,TRBV20-1,TRBD1,CSASILQGTYGYTF,TGCAGTGCTAGTATCCTACAGGGGACCTATGGCTACACCTTC
TRBJ2-2,NA,TRBV12-3/TRBV12-4,NA,CASSDTTGELFF,TGTGCCAGCAGCGATACCACCGGGGAGCTGTTTTTT
TRBJ2-3,NA,TRBV6-5,TRBD2,CASRIAGSSTDTQYF,TGTGCCAGCAGGATAGCGGGGAGTAGCACAGATACGCAGTATTTT
TRBJ1-5,few,TRBV6-6,NA,CASTPGGLQPQHF,TGTGCCAGCACCCCTGGGGGGCTTCAGCCCCAGCATTTT
TRBJ1-2,NA,TRBV29-1,NA,CSVGRDEYNDGYTF,TGCAGCGTAGGCCGAGACGAATATAACGATGGCTACACCTTC
TRBJ1-2,NA,TRBV2,TRBD1,CASNRDRDGGYTF,TGTGCCAGCAATAGGGACAGGGATGGTGGCTACACCTTC
TRBJ2-5,NA,TRBV12-3/TRBV12-4,TRBD1,CASSFWEDRGQETQYF,TGTGCCAGCAGTTTTTGGGAGGACAGGGGGCAAGAGACCCAGTACTTC
TRBJ2-7,few,TRBV20-1,NA,CSAREGAGNYEQYF,TGCAGTGCTAGAGAGGGTGCAGGGAACTACGAGCAGTACTTC
TRBJ1-2,few,TRBV14,TRBD1,CASSQMGQGPYGYTF,TGTGCCAGCAGCCAGATGGGACAGGGTCCCTATGGCTACACCTTC
TRBJ1-2,few,TRBV7-9,NA,CASSLEIPQAGYTF,TGTGCCAGCAGCTTAGAGATCCCCCAGGCTGGCTACACCTTC
TRBJ2-3,NA,TRBV9,TRBD2,CASSVARLAGADTQYF,TGTGCCAGCAGCGTAGCTCGGCTAGCGGGAGCAGATACGCAGTATTTT
TRBJ1-2,NA,TRBV29-1,NA,CSVGLAMNYGYTF,TGCAGCGTTGGTCTCGCCATGAACTATGGCTACACCTTC
TRBJ2-7,few,TRBV6-2/TRBV6-3,NA,CASSYPGHSEQYF,TGTGCCAGCAGCTACCCCGGCCATTCCGAGCAGTACTTC
TRBJ2-5,NA,TRBV27,NA,CASSSGAGRETQYF,TGTGCCAGCAGTAGCGGAGCGGGCAGGGAGACCCAGTACTTC
TRBJ2-1,NA,TRBV20-1,TRBD2,CSAPVAGGSYNEQFF,TGCAGTGCCCCTGTAGCGGGGGGCTCCTACAATGAGCAGTTCTTC
TRBJ2-7,NA,TRBV29-1,NA,CSVVPGSSYEQYF,TGCAGCGTTGTCCCGGGGTCATCCTACGAGCAGTACTTC
TRBJ1-3,NA,TRBV25-1,NA,CASAAISGDTIYF,TGTGCCAGCGCAGCGATCTCTGGAGACACCATATATTTT
TRBJ1-2,NA,TRBV2,TRBD1,CASSEVRDRGRGYTF,TGTGCCAGCAGTGAAGTCCGGGACAGGGGGCGAGGCTACACCTTC